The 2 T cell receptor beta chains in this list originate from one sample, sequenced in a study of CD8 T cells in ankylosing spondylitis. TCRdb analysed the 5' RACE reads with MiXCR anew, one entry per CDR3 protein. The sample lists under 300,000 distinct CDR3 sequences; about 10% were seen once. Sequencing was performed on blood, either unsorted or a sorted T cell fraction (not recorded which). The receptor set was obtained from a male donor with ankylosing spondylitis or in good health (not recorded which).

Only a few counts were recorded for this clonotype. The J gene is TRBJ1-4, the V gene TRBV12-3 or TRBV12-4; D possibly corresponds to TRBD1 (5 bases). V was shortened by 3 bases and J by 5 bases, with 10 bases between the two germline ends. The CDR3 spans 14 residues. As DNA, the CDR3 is TGTGCCAGCAGTTTGCAGGGCCCGAATGAAAAACTGTTTTTT. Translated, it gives CASSLQGPNEKLFF.

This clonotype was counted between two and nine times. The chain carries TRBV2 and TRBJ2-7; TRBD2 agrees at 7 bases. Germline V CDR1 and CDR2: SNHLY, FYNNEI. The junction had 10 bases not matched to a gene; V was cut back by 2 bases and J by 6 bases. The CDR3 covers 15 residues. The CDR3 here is CASSEQGLGFGEQYF. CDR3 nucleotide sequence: TGTGCCAGCAGTGAACAAGGACTAGGTTTCGGCGAGCAGTACTTC.